This T cell receptor beta chain was sequenced during a study of T cell responses to AZD1222 COVID-19 vaccine. Concerning this clone itself: Its specificity is unknown.

Study-level results: At baseline, seropositivity was found in only 5 to 7 AZD1222 recipients. Dominant at 160-218 and 743-854, vaccine-associated CD4 TCRs also spanned spike.

TCRdb's table, derived via immunoSEQ multiplex PCR, lists solely in-frame clones and lacks some. This table has over 95,000 clones, approximately 87% appearing once. The specimen was peripheral blood, collected on day 0 of AZD1222 vaccination. The receptor's source is an adult in good health.

The CDR3 loop is CASSLVSVYNEQFF. The CDR3 DNA follows: TGCGCCAGCAGCTTGGTGAGCGTATACAATGAGCAGTTCTTC. The chain links TRBV5-1 to TRBJ2-1; D gene unclear. Germline V gene sequence: CDR1 SGHRS, CDR2 YFSETQ. The V end was cut by 0 bases, the J end by 4 bases, with 8 bases between. The CDR3 totals 14 residues.